Following are 9 T cell receptor beta chains from one sample sequenced in a study of CD8 T cells in Susac syndrome. Reverse transcription used roughly 0.45 to 1 ug RNA and random hexamers. TCRdb recomputed calls from the immunoSEQ multiplex PCR reads with MiXCR, one row per CDR3 protein. The repertoire holds about 190,000 distinct CDR3 sequences, around 95% seen once, with around 0.16% in the top ten. What was sequenced was CD8+ T cells from PBMCs. The receptors derive from a human donor with Susac syndrome.

The chain couples TRBV15 to TRBJ2-7, with unresolved D. V was pared by 0 bases and J by 1 base, with 10 bases between. The germline CDR1 and CDR2 sequences are LNHNV and YYDKDF (reference sequence). The CDR3 runs 15 residues. CDR3 sequence: CATSRDLGQSYEQYF. CDR3 sequence (DNA): TGTGCCACCAGCAGAGATCTTGGGCAGTCCTACGAGCAGTACTTC.

The chain is built from TRBV5-1 and TRBJ2-1; D possibly matches TRBD1 or TRBD2 (5 bases each). CDR3 length: 14 residues. V lost 1 base, J lost 5 bases, and 10 bases lay in between. CDR1 is SGHRS and CDR2 is YFSETQ in the germline V gene. The CDR3 reads CASSLPGTHNEQFF. CDR3 coding DNA: TGCGCCAGCAGCTTGCCCGGGACCCACAATGAGCAGTTCTTC.

In its sample, this clonotype was seen once. The rearrangement uses TRBV4-1 and TRBJ1-1, with 9 positions matching TRBD1. The germline V gene has CDR1 MGHRA and CDR2 YSYEKL. There are 15 residues in the CDR3. Trimming at V came to 0 bases and at J to 11 bases, leaving 10 bases not matched to a gene. The CDR3 spells CASSQDQGQGEDAFF. The CDR3 DNA follows: TGCGCCAGCAGCCAAGATCAGGGACAGGGCGAAGATGCTTTCTTT.

The V call is TRBV30, the J call TRBJ2-5; D could derive from TRBD1 or TRBD2 (5 bases each). Germline V gene lookup returns CDR1 GTSNPN and CDR2 SVGIG (reference sequence). Trimming removed 3 bases at V and 4 bases at J, with 15 bases between. This CDR3 spans 14 amino acids. The CDR3 spells CAWSPTGTGETQYF. The CDR3 DNA follows: TGTGCCTGGAGCCCTACCGGGACGGGAGAGACCCAGTACTTC.

This chain links TRBV30 with TRBJ2-2, with TRBD2 as a possible D gene (5 bases). There are 13 residues in the CDR3. CDR1 is GTSNPN, CDR2 SVGIG, per germline (reference sequence). V was shortened by 1 base and J by 5 bases, with 8 bases between the two germline ends. The CDR3 sequence is CAWSDGLTGELFF. CDR3 DNA: TGTGCCTGGAGTGATGGACTTACCGGGGAGCTGTTTTTT.

The J gene is TRBJ2-5, the V gene TRBV29-1, with D perhaps TRBD1 or TRBD2 (5 bases each). V shed 7 bases and J shed 4 bases, with 10 bases lying between them. The CDR3 sequence is 11 residues long. Looked up from germline, CDR1 is SQVTM and CDR2 is ANQGSEA. The CDR3 reads CSAGTAETQYF. Here the CDR3 DNA reads TGCAGCGCGGGGACGGCAGAGACCCAGTACTTC.

The V call is TRBV12-5, the J call TRBJ1-2; a possible D gene is TRBD1 (5 bases). Trimming cost V 4 bases and J 7 bases, with 25 bases left between them. The CDR3 runs to 17 residues. Germline V gene sequence: CDR1 LGHNT, CDR2 FRNRAP. The CDR3 nucleotides are TGTGCTAGTGGTTCCCTCACCGGGACTCCCTCCGGTTTTGGCTACACCTTC. It encodes CASGSLTGTPSGFGYTF.

This sequence joins TRBV5-1 and TRBJ2-1; 11 bases are shared with TRBD2. This CDR3 region has 15 residues. V lost 4 bases, J lost 6 bases, and 6 bases stayed unmatched. Germline CDR1 is SGHRS and CDR2 is YFSETQ. The CDR3 sequence: CASSLPTSGGNEQFF. The CDR3 DNA reads as TGCGCCAGCAGCCTGCCCACTAGCGGGGGCAATGAGCAGTTCTTC.

V gene TRBV2 combines with J gene TRBJ2-3; 8 bases align to TRBD2. Germline CDR1 and CDR2: SNHLY and FYNNEI. The CDR3 consists of 14 residues. With 6 bases clipped from V and 6 bases from J, the junction kept 8 bases outside the gene matches. DNA of the CDR3: TGTGCCAGCAGATGGACTAGCAGTGCCGATACGCAGTATTTT. Its protein is CASRWTSSADTQYF.